These T cell receptor beta chains were read from a single sample in a study of metastatic and nonmetastatic thyroid tumors. TCRdb used MiXCR to call clones anew from the PCR reads. The table has over 55,000 clones, almost 30% seen once; the top ten hold 15% to 20%. The specimen was blood. The receptors originated from a female donor with papillary thyroid cancer or a benign thyroid nodule (not recorded which). Some clones in this sample may be carry-over from other donors' samples. Each CDR3 is given with its conserved first and last residue. A D gene is named only where the DNA matches it firmly. Clone size, where shown, is once, few, many, or a class for clones that have expanded.

TGCGCCAGCAGCCAAACCCCCGGACAGGGCGCTAGCTACACCTTC,CASSQTPGQGASYTF,TRBV4-3,TRBJ1-2,many,TRBD1
TGCAGTGCTAGAGAGGGACTGGGACTAGCGGGATTCCCTGACTACGAGCAGTACTTC,CSAREGLGLAGFPDYEQYF,TRBV20-1,TRBJ2-7,.,TRBD2
TGCAGTGCTAGTACTAGCGGGGGTCCCAAAAACGAGCAGTACTTC,CSASTSGGPKNEQYF,TRBV20-1,TRBJ2-7,.,TRBD2
TGCAGTGCTAGAGATCCTGGCAATGAAGCTTTCTTT,CSARDPGNEAFF,TRBV20-1,TRBJ1-1,many,.
TGTGCCAGCAGCTCGACCAAGCCGGGCAATGAGCAGTTCTTC,CASSSTKPGNEQFF,TRBV11-3,TRBJ2-1,.,.
TGTGCCAGCAGCCACTCAGGGGGGCGGAGGGTCTATGGCTACACCTTC,CASSHSGGRRVYGYTF,TRBV27,TRBJ1-2,few,TRBD1
TGTGCCAGCAGACAACTAGCGGGAGGAAGCGACGAGCAGTACTTC,CASRQLAGGSDEQYF,TRBV11-2,TRBJ2-7,.,TRBD2
TGTGCCAGCAGGCAGGGGGCGCGGAACACTGAAGCTTTCTTT,CASRQGARNTEAFF,TRBV6-1,TRBJ1-1,.,TRBD1
TGTGCCAGCAGTTACACGACAGGGCTTAGCAATCAGCCCCAGCATTTT,CASSYTTGLSNQPQHF,TRBV6-2/TRBV6-3,TRBJ1-5,few,TRBD1
TGTGCCAGCCGACAGGGTGGCTACGAGCAGTACTTC,CASRQGGYEQYF,TRBV6-1,TRBJ2-7,few,TRBD1
TGTGCCAGTCAAGATTGGGGACCGAACACCGGGGAGCTGTTTTTT,CASQDWGPNTGELFF,TRBV19,TRBJ2-2,.,.
TGTGCCAGCAGCCTAGGACTCCACACTGAAGCTTTCTTT,CASSLGLHTEAFF,TRBV13,TRBJ1-1,.,.
TGTGCCACCAGTGACACGGACCGCAGGCAGTACTTC,CATSDTDRRQYF,TRBV24-1,TRBJ2-7,medium-sized,.
TGTGCCAACGGGGGGGGACCCGGGGAGCTGTTTTTT,CANGGGPGELFF,TRBV28,TRBJ2-2,few,TRBD2
TGTGCCAGCGCCGTCCGGGGGGGTCTTAACACCGGGGAGCTGTTTTTT,CASAVRGGLNTGELFF,TRBV7-3,TRBJ2-2,many,TRBD2
TGTGCCAGCAGCTTAGCGAGCTCCTATAATTCACCCCTCCACTTT,CASSLASSYNSPLHF,TRBV7-2,TRBJ1-6,.,.
TGCAGTGCTAGAGATCACGTGAAAGGTGAGCAGTTCTTC,CSARDHVKGEQFF,TRBV20-1,TRBJ2-1,.,.
TGTGCCAGCAGAGTCAGTGGACAGGGGGGGGAAGCTTTCTTT,CASRVSGQGGEAFF,TRBV6-1,TRBJ1-1,many,TRBD1
TGTGCCAGCAGCTCCGAAGGGGAGACCCAGTACTTC,CASSSEGETQYF,TRBV3-1,TRBJ2-5,.,.
TGTGCCAGCAGCGTAGATGGGGGCCTCTCTGGAAACACCATATATTTT,CASSVDGGLSGNTIYF,TRBV9,TRBJ1-3,few,.
TGTGCCAGCAGTTTATACATCTATGGCTACACCTTC,CASSLYIYGYTF,TRBV28,TRBJ1-2,.,.
TGTGCCAGCAGTTTATCTTCGGGACAGAAAATTTACGAGCAGTACTTC,CASSLSSGQKIYEQYF,TRBV27,TRBJ2-7,few,TRBD1
TGTGCCAGCAGCCGAGTTCGGGTAGCGGGAGGCGAGCAGTACTTC,CASSRVRVAGGEQYF,TRBV3-1,TRBJ2-7,many,TRBD2
TGTGCCAGCAGCCAAGATGGCAGCGGGAGCTTCAATGAGCAGTTCTTC,CASSQDGSGSFNEQFF,TRBV14,TRBJ2-1,.,TRBD2
TGCAGTCCCCTAGGGTTACGACAATCGAACACTGAAGCTTTCTTT,CSPLGLRQSNTEAFF,TRBV20-1,TRBJ1-1,.,.
TGTGCCAGCAGCGAATTGGGCACTGAAGCTTTCTTT,CASSELGTEAFF,TRBV11-1,TRBJ1-1,.,.
TGTGCCTGGAGTGTACAGGGTTTCCAGCCCCAGCATTTT,CAWSVQGFQPQHF,TRBV30,TRBJ1-5,.,.
TGCAGTGCTAGAGACCTCCGGGGGCCAGAAGGAAACACCATATATTTT,CSARDLRGPEGNTIYF,TRBV20-1,TRBJ1-3,.,.